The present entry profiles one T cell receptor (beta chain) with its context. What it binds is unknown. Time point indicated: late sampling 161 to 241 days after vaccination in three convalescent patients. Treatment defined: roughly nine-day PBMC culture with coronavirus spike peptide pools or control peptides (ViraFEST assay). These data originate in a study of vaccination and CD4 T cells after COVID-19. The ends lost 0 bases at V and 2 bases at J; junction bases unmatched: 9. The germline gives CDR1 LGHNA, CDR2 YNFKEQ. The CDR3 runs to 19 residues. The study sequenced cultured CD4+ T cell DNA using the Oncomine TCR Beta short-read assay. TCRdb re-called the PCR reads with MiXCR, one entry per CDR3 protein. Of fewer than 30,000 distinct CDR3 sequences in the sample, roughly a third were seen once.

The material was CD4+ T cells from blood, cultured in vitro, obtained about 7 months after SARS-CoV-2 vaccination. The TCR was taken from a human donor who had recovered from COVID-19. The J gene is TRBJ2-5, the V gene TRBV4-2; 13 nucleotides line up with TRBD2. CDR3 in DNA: TGTGCCAGCAGCCAAGACCCCTTACGACTAGCGGGAGGTCAAGAGACCCAGTACTTC. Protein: CASSQDPLRLAGGQETQYF.